The clone carrying this TCR beta chain was counted a few times. The same CDR3 can be traced to other DNA sequences in this sample. V gave up 0 bases and J gave up 2 bases; unmatched junction bases: 6. The CDR3 consists of 17 residues. CDR1 is MGHRA and CDR2 is YSYEKL in the germline V gene. The study ran its PCR with 60 Vbeta and 13 Jbeta primers. Sequencing used immunoSEQ multiplex PCR; TCRdb keeps in-frame clones, though not all of them. Counted here are 180,000 or so clones, less than 80% occurring once; the ten biggest clones make up around 2.9%. This sample stems from a study of cytomegalovirus exposure and HLA in healthy donors.

The sequenced sample was PBMCs. The J gene is TRBJ2-5, the V gene TRBV4-1; 10 bases are a match to TRBD2. The source of this sequence is a man aged 40-50 years in good health and CMV-seronegative. The CDR3 loop reads CASSQDKREGGQETQYF. CDR3 sequence (DNA): TGCGCCAGCAGCCAAGATAAGCGGGAGGGTGGTCAAGAGACCCAGTACTTC.